Listed here is a single TCR beta chain. This sample is part of a study of blood T cell repertoires in COVID-19. Study summary: Spain, Italy and the United States supplied samples that represented acute and convalescent COVID-19.

The CDR3 covers 14 residues. Germline trimming cut 2 bases from V and 5 bases from J; bases unmatched to any gene: 5. Germline V CDR1 and CDR2: LGHNA, YNFKEQ. Original handling: For nucleated cells, counts were estimated from reference gene primer amplification. Profiled with immunoSEQ multiplex PCR; TCRdb holds only in-frame clones, not every one. V and J calls and clone size are as listed in that table; D and trimming were resolved from the DNA. This table holds over 50,000 clones, roughly 91% found once. The receptor comes from a man aged 50 to 59 with active COVID-19. This rearrangement joins TRBV4-2 to TRBJ1-2, with 7 bases aligning to TRBD1. The sequenced sample was peripheral blood. CDR3 residues: CASSQTQQGYGYTF. In DNA form, the CDR3 reads TGTGCCAGCAGCCAAACACAACAGGGGTATGGCTACACCTTC.